The sequence of this TCR beta chain was determined in a study of blood T cell repertoires in COVID-19. On the study more broadly: The United States, Italy and Spain were the sources of the acute and convalescent COVID-19 samples.

Patients at the Seattle site were enrolled during active infection and followed longitudinally. Method: immunoSEQ multiplex PCR; TCRdb's copy keeps in-frame clones and lacks some. Of over 400,000 clones in the sample, around nine tenths are singletons; the top ten hold 7.8%. The TCR sequence derives from a woman in her fifties or sixties with COVID-19, enrolled during active disease. The sample was peripheral blood.

CDR3 sequence: CASSLWGDNEKLFF. The CDR3 region has the DNA TGTGCCAGCAGCTTGTGGGGGGATAATGAAAAACTGTTTTTT. This sequence joins TRBV7-2 and TRBJ1-4, with D possibly TRBD1 on 5 matching bases. Germline loops: CDR1 SGHTA, CDR2 FQGNSA. The V end lost 3 bases, the J end lost 4 bases, and 9 bases lay between the germline ends. The CDR3 consists of 14 residues.